The entry below gives a single TCR beta chain sequence along with its context. TCRdb re-called the 5' RACE reads with MiXCR, one entry per CDR3 protein. The repertoire holds under 9,500 distinct CDR3 sequences, with roughly 34% as singletons. Treg sorting used a CD4+CD25+CD127-/low gate. The germline gives CDR1 SEHNR, CDR2 FQNEAQ (reference sequence). The CDR3 is 21 residues long. The junction had 28 bases not matched to a gene; V was cut back by 5 bases and J by 8 bases. This chain uses TRBV7-9 with TRBJ2-1; 9 positions match TRBD2. The specimen sequenced was Tregs sorted from blood. The TCR originated in a female donor with breast cancer. CDR3 sequence reads: CASSAARLAGVWWGTNDEQFF. DNA of the CDR3: TGTGCCAGCAGCGCCGCCAGATTAGCGGGAGTTTGGTGGGGTACGAACGATGAGCAGTTCTTC.